Shown below are 18 T cell receptor beta chains from a single sample sequenced in a study of CXCR3-negative and CXCR3-positive naive CD8 T cells. Preparation of TRB cDNA libraries relied on 5' RACE carrying UMI labels. TCRdb reprocessed the 5' RACE reads, keeping one entry per CDR3 protein, no DNA. The table gives tens of thousands of distinct CDR3 sequences; the top ten clones make up about 10% of it. The specimen sequenced was memory CD8+ T cells from blood. All receptors derive from a human donor in good health. Some clones in this sample may be carry-over from other donors' samples.

This chain joins TRBV10-1 and TRBJ1-6. CDR1 WNHNN and CDR2 SYGVQD come from the germline V gene (reference sequence). The CDR3 consists of 13 residues. The CDR3 spells CASSESENSPLHF.

The chain couples TRBV6-5 to TRBJ2-1; TCRdb picks TRBD1, but there is no DNA to check that call. Per germline, CDR1 MNHEY and CDR2 SVGAGI. There are 17 residues in the CDR3. The chain's CDR3 is CASSHDRGQLVRNEQFF.

V is TRBV5-1 and J is TRBJ2-1. This CDR3 comprises 12 residues. The germline V gene has CDR1 SGHRS and CDR2 YFSETQ. The CDR3 here is CASSFWGNEQFF.

The CDR3 reads CASSPAGVAAYNEQFF. V and J are TRBV5-1 and TRBJ2-1; as DNA is missing, the TRBD1 call by TCRdb cannot be tested. This CDR3 comprises 16 residues. CDR1 is SGHRS, CDR2 YFSETQ, per germline.

This rearrangement joins TRBV29-1 to TRBJ2-7; the D call from TCRdb, TRBD2, cannot be confirmed without DNA. CDR1 SQVTM and CDR2 ANQGSEA come from the germline V gene. The CDR3 has 11 residues. The CDR3 protein is CSVASTYEQYF.

The CDR3 loop is CASSQRGLDAADTQYF. The chain joins TRBV4-2 to TRBJ2-3; the TCRdb call, TRBD2, lacks DNA for checking. CDR1 LGHNA and CDR2 YNFKEQ come from the germline V gene. The CDR3 spans 16 residues.

The chain is built from TRBV7-3 and TRBJ1-6; TCRdb selects TRBD1, and the lack of DNA leaves this call unchecked. The CDR3 is made up of 13 amino acids. Germline CDR1 reads SGHTA; CDR2 reads FQGTGA. Here the CDR3 reads CASGSTGNSPLHF. The entire variable domain, with the rest obtained from reference TRBV7-3 and TRBJ1-6, is as follows: GAGVSQTPSNKVTEKGKYVELRCDPISGHTALYWYRQSLGQGPEFLIYFQGTGAADDSGLPNDRFFAVRPEGSVSTLKIQRTERGDSAVYLCASGSTGNSPLHFGNGTRLTVT.

V and J are TRBV20-1 and TRBJ1-5; as DNA is missing, the TRBD1 call by TCRdb cannot be tested. Germline V gene sequence: CDR1 DFQATT, CDR2 SNEGSKA (reference sequence). The CDR3 length is 16 residues. The CDR3 reads CSARDLWGEGNQPQHF.

The chain uses TRBV23-1 and TRBJ2-1; TCRdb designates TRBD1, a call that cannot be tested without DNA. TRBV23-1 belongs to the ORF category, with a function that is uncertain. This CDR3 has 16 amino acids. CDR3 in amino acids: CASSHPSERWDNEQFF.

This rearrangement joins TRBV20-1 to TRBJ2-5; TCRdb picks TRBD2, but there is no DNA to check that call. The CDR3 is 16 residues long. Germline V lookup: CDR1 DFQATT, CDR2 SNEGSKA (reference sequence). The CDR3 sequence is CSANTWSGGEEETQYF.

CDR3 protein: CASSLNTGSFMDEQYF. The chain combines TRBV27 with TRBJ2-7; TCRdb designates TRBD1, a call that cannot be tested without DNA. The CDR3 runs 16 residues. Germline assignment: CDR1 MNHEY and CDR2 SMNVEV (reference sequence).

V is TRBV7-9 and J is TRBJ1-1; TCRdb selects TRBD1, and the lack of DNA leaves this call unchecked. CDR1 is SEHNR and CDR2 is FQNEAQ in the germline V gene (reference sequence). The CDR3 has 14 amino acids. This CDR3 is CASSERGYDTEAFF.

The rearrangement links TRBV7-9 to TRBJ2-2. The CDR3 has 13 residues. Germline-derived CDR1 and CDR2 are SEHNR and FQNEAQ (reference sequence). The CDR3 is CASSLKWAGELFF.

This chain connects TRBV4-1 to TRBJ2-7; TCRdb's D gene call, TRBD2, goes unchecked for lack of DNA. The germline V gene has CDR1 MGHRA and CDR2 YSYEKL. This CDR3 is built from 13 residues. This CDR3 reads CASSQTRDSEQYF.

The J gene is TRBJ1-2, the V gene TRBV6-2 or TRBV6-3; TCRdb reports TRBD1, a call that lacks DNA to check it against. Germline V gene data show CDR1 as MNHEY and CDR2 as SVGEGT. The CDR3 has 13 amino acids. CDR3 amino acids: CASRGARSYGYTF.

V and J are TRBV20-1 and TRBJ1-1; as DNA is missing, the TRBD1 call by TCRdb cannot be tested. There are 13 residues in the CDR3. Germline V gene data show CDR1 as DFQATT and CDR2 as SNEGSKA (reference sequence). CDR3 region: CNVRAGQNTEAFF.

The gene calls are TRBV7-6 and TRBJ2-3; TCRdb calls TRBD2, which cannot be checked without DNA. In germline, CDR1 is SGHVS, CDR2 FNYEAQ. The CDR3 has 16 amino acids. The CDR3 loop reads CASSSYPDSSTDTQYF. Variable domain in full (rest from reference TRBV7-6 and TRBJ2-3): GAGVSQSPRYKVTKRGQDVALRCDPISGHVSLYWYRQALGQGPEFLTYFNYEAQQDKSGLPNDRFSAERPEGSISTLTIQRTEQRDSAMYRCASSSYPDSSTDTQYFGPGTRLTVL.

The chain links TRBV4-2 to TRBJ1-1; the D call of TRBD1 rests on TCRdb alone, since no DNA is present to check it. The germline V gene encodes CDR1 LGHNA and CDR2 YNFKEQ. CDR3 length: 16 amino acids. CDR3: CASSQALDRGRTEAFF.